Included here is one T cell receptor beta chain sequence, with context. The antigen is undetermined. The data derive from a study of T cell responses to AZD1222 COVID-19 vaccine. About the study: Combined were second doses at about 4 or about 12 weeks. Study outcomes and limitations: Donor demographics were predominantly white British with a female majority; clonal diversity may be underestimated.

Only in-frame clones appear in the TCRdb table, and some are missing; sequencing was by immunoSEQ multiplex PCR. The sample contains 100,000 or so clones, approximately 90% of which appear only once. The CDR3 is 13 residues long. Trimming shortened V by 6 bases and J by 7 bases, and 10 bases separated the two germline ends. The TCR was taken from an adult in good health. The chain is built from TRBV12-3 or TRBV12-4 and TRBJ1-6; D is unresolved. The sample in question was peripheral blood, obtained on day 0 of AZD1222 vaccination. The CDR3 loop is CASSSGYNSPLHF. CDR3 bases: TGTGCCAGCAGCTCGGGGTACAATTCACCCCTCCACTTT.